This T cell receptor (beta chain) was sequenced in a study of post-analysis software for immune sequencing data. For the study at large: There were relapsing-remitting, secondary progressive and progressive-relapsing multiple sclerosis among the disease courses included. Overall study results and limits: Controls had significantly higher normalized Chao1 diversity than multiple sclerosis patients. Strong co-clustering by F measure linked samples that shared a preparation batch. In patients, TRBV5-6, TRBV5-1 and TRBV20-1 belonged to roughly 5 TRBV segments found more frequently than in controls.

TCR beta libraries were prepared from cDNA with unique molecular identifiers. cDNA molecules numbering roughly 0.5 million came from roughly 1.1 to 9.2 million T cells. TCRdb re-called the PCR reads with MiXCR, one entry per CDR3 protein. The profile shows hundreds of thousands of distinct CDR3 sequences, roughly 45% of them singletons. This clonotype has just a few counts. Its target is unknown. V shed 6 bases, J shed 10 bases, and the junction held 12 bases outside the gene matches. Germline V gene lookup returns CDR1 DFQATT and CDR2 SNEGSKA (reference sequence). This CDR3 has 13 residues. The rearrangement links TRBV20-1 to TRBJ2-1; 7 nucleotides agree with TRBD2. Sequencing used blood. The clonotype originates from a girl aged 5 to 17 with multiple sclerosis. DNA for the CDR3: TGCAGTGCCTGGGAGGGCTCTCCCGAGGAGCAGTTCTTC. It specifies CSAWEGSPEEQFF.